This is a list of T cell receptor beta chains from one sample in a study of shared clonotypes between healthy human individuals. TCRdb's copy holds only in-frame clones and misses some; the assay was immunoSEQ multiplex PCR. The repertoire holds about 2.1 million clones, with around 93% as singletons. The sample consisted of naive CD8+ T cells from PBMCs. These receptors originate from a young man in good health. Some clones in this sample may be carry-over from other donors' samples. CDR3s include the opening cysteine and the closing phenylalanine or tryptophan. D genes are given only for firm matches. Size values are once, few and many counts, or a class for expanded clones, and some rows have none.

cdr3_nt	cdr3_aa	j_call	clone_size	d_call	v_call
TGTGCCAGTACCCAAACAGGATTCACTGAAGCTTTCTTT	CASTQTGFTEAFF	TRBJ1-1	-	-	TRBV19
TGTGCCAGCAGCCTAGATGTCGGCAGGGGCACTGAAGCTTTCTTT	CASSLDVGRGTEAFF	TRBJ1-1	-	-	TRBV7-6
TGCGCCAGCAGCCAGGCGCTAGGGTACAATGAGCAGTTCTTC	CASSQALGYNEQFF	TRBJ2-1	-	-	TRBV4-1
TGTGCCAGCAGCCAAGGCATCTCTAGGAATGAAAAACTGTTTTTT	CASSQGISRNEKLFF	TRBJ1-4	-	-	TRBV14
TGTGCCAGCAGCGTTGCTGCCAGACTAGCGGGAGTATACGAGCAGTACTTC	CASSVAARLAGVYEQYF	TRBJ2-7	-	TRBD2	TRBV7-8
TGTGCCAGCAGCGTGGGCGGGAGAGTCAATGAGCAGTTCTTC	CASSVGGRVNEQFF	TRBJ2-1	-	TRBD2	TRBV9
TGTGCCAGCAGCTTAGTCGGGGCGACCGGGGAGCTGTTTTTT	CASSLVGATGELFF	TRBJ2-2	-	-	TRBV11-2
TGTGCCAGTAGTATAGGCAGTCAATACGAGCAGTACTTC	CASSIGSQYEQYF	TRBJ2-7	-	-	TRBV19
TGTGCCCGCCCCTCGGACGGAGTGGAGACCCAGTACTTC	CARPSDGVETQYF	TRBJ2-5	once	-	TRBV30
TGCGCCAGCAGCCAAGAATGGAATCCGGGAGTTACCTACAATGAGCAGTTCTTC	CASSQEWNPGVTYNEQFF	TRBJ2-1	-	-	TRBV4-1
TGTGCCAGCACTAATTCAGGGGGCTCGGGCTACACCTTC	CASTNSGGSGYTF	TRBJ1-2	-	TRBD1	TRBV28
TGTGCCTGGGGACACACGGGACTAGCGGGGAACTACAATGAGCAGTTCTTC	CAWGHTGLAGNYNEQFF	TRBJ2-1	-	TRBD2	TRBV30
TGTGCCAGCAGCTTAGGTGGAGGGGCTGGAAACACCATATATTTT	CASSLGGGAGNTIYF	TRBJ1-3	-	-	TRBV7-9
TGTGCCAGCGGCGGAACTCCGGGTTTTAATGAAAAACTGTTTTTT	CASGGTPGFNEKLFF	TRBJ1-4	-	-	TRBV27
TGTGCCAGCAGCTTGGAGGGCGCTTCCTACGAGCAGTACTTC	CASSLEGASYEQYF	TRBJ2-7	-	-	TRBV5-6
TGTGCCAGCAGCTCGGGAAACACCATATATTTT	CASSSGNTIYF	TRBJ1-3	-	-	TRBV5-6
TGTGCCAGCAGACAGGGCGGCTACAATGAGCAGTTCTTC	CASRQGGYNEQFF	TRBJ2-1	-	-	TRBV7-2
TGTGCCAGCTCACCAGACGAGCTAAGCGGGAGGGAGCTTTACAATGAGCAGTTCTTC	CASSPDELSGRELYNEQFF	TRBJ2-1	-	TRBD2	TRBV18
TGTGCCAGCAGCTTGATAGGCTACTCCTACGAGCAGTACTTC	CASSLIGYSYEQYF	TRBJ2-7	-	-	TRBV11-2
TGTGCCAGCAGTAGAGGGACATTTTCCTACGAGCAGTACTTC	CASSRGTFSYEQYF	TRBJ2-7	-	-	TRBV6-6
TGTGCCAGCAGCCCAACGGGGGTGGGTGGGGCCAACGTCCTGACTTTC	CASSPTGVGGANVLTF	TRBJ2-6	-	-	TRBV14
TGTGCCAGCAGCATCAACCGGGACCCTAGAATAAATGAGCAGTTCTTC	CASSINRDPRINEQFF	TRBJ2-1	-	-	TRBV11-2